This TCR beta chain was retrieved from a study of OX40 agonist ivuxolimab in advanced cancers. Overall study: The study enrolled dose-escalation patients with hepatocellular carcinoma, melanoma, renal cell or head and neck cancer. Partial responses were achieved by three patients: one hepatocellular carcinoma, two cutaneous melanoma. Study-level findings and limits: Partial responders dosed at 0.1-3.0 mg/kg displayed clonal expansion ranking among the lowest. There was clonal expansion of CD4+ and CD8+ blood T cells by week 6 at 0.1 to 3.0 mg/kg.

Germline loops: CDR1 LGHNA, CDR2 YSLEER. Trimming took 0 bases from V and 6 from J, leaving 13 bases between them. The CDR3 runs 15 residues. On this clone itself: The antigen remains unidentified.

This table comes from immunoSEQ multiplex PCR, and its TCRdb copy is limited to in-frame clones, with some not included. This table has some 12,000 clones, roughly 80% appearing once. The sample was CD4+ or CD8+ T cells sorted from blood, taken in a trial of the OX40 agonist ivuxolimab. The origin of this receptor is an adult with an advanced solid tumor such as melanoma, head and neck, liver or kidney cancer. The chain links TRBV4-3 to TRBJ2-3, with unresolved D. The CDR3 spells CASSQDGVPRDTQYF. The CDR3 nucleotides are TGCGCCAGCAGCCAAGATGGGGTCCCCAGGGATACGCAGTATTTT.